These 10 T cell receptor beta chains came from one sample sequenced in a study of blood T cell repertoires in COVID-19. Only in-frame clones appear in the TCRdb table, and some are missing; sequencing was by immunoSEQ multiplex PCR. This table has 250,000 to 300,000 clones, roughly 87% appearing once. Sequencing was performed on PBMCs or T cells enriched from blood (not recorded which). Every receptor here comes from a woman aged 25 to 39 who had recovered from COVID-19.

The J gene is TRBJ2-1, the V gene TRBV28, with D maybe TRBD1 (5 bases). Germline V lookup: CDR1 MDHEN, CDR2 SYDVKM. CDR3 length equals 16 residues. The V and J ends lost 0 bases and 2 bases respectively, with 11 bases between them. Here the CDR3 reads CASSLWWGDTYNEQFF. CDR3 coding DNA: TGTGCCAGCAGTTTATGGTGGGGCGATACCTACAATGAGCAGTTCTTC.

As for this clone: Relative to the germline gene, one junction end is altered; a read error may explain this. This rearrangement joins TRBV7-7 to TRBJ2-5; 10 positions agree with TRBD1. The germline V gene encodes CDR1 SSHAT and CDR2 FNYEAQ (reference sequence). The CDR3 covers 13 residues. CDR3 DNA: TGTGCTAGCAGCCGGGACAGGGGCCAGACCCAGTACTTC. Translating it yields CASSRDRGQTQYF. The full variable domain, its missing parts supplied by reference TRBV7-7 and TRBJ2-5, is GAGVSQSPRYKVTKRGQDVTLRCDPISSHATLYWYQQALGQGPEFLTYFNYEAQPDKSGLPSDRFSAERPEGSISTLTIQRTEQRDSAMYRCASSRDRGQTQYFGPGTRLLVL.

The chain links TRBV6-2 or TRBV6-3 to TRBJ1-6; TRBD1 agrees at 9 bases. This CDR3 contains 16 residues. CDR1 and CDR2 (germline): MNHEY, SVGEGT. Trimming cost V 5 bases and J 6 bases; bases outside gene matches: 8. The CDR3 DNA is TGTGCCAGCAGTAAGCTAACAGGGGGCTCTAATTCACCCCTCCACTTT. Its protein is CASSKLTGGSNSPLHF.

This chain joins TRBV27 and TRBJ2-7; a weak D match, TRBD1 (5 bases). V lost 0 bases and J 2 bases, leaving 8 bases between the germline ends. The CDR3 loop spans 14 amino acids. The V gene's germline CDR1 is MNHEY and CDR2 SMNVEV (reference sequence). The CDR3 DNA sequence: TGTGCCAGCAGTTTATCGGGGCCGGCCTACGAGCAGTACTTC. Its protein is CASSLSGPAYEQYF.

The genes are TRBV28 and TRBJ1-5; tentatively, D is TRBD1 (5 bases). This CDR3 has 13 amino acids. In germline, CDR1 is MDHEN, CDR2 SYDVKM. V lost 11 bases to trimming and J lost 0 bases, with 11 bases between them. The CDR3 loop reads CAAGPYSNQPQHF. The CDR3 DNA sequence: TGTGCCGCGGGACCTTATAGCAATCAGCCCCAGCATTTT.

This chain uses TRBV5-8 with TRBJ2-3, with a tentative D call TRBD1 (5 bases). With 6 bases removed from V and 2 bases from J, the gap between germline ends came to 10 bases. This CDR3 has 13 amino acids. Germline CDR1 is SGHTS and CDR2 is YDEGEE. CDR3 sequence (DNA): TGTGCCAGCAAGACAGCCTACACAGATACGCAGTATTTT. It yields the protein CASKTAYTDTQYF.

J is TRBJ1-2 and V is TRBV7-9; D gene unclear. V was cut by 1 base and J by 5 bases, with 11 bases left in between. Looked up from germline, CDR1 is SEHNR and CDR2 is FQNEAQ (reference sequence). The CDR3 consists of 14 residues. The CDR3 here is CASSLVSEGYGYTF. The CDR3 DNA is TGTGCCAGCAGCTTAGTTTCTGAGGGATATGGCTACACCTTC. The variable domain in full, with the rest retrieved from reference TRBV7-9 and TRBJ1-2, is DTGVSQNPRHKITKRGQNVTFRCDPISEHNRLYWYRQTLGQGPEFLTYFQNEAQLEKSRLLSDRFSAERPKGSFSTLEIQRTEQGDSAMYLCASSLVSEGYGYTFGSGTRLTVV.

The rearrangement joins TRBV24-1 to TRBJ2-1, with D maybe TRBD1 (5 bases). Trimming pared 9 bases from V and 0 bases from J, leaving 8 bases between. The CDR3 is 13 residues long. Germline-derived CDR1 and CDR2 are KGHDR and SFDVKD. The CDR3 here is CATQGYSYNEQFF. The CDR3 nucleotides read TGTGCCACCCAGGGTTACTCCTACAATGAGCAGTTCTTC.

The CDR3 DNA reads TGCGCCAGCAGCCTAGGGACGGGGGGAGGGTACGAGCAGTACTTC. Protein product: CASSLGTGGGYEQYF. The chain couples TRBV5-1 to TRBJ2-7; TRBD2 matches at 7 bases. This CDR3 comprises 15 residues. Germline assignment: CDR1 SGHRS and CDR2 YFSETQ. After removal of 4 bases from V and 4 bases from J, the junction contained 11 bases not matched to a gene.

The V call is TRBV7-9, the J call TRBJ1-1; no clear D. The ends were cut back, 7 bases at V and 6 bases at J, with 15 bases in the middle. The CDR3 totals 13 residues. In germline, CDR1 is SEHNR, CDR2 FQNEAQ (reference sequence). This CDR3 reads CASNPSGEPEAFF. As DNA, the CDR3 is TGTGCCAGCAACCCATCCGGGGAGCCTGAAGCTTTCTTT.